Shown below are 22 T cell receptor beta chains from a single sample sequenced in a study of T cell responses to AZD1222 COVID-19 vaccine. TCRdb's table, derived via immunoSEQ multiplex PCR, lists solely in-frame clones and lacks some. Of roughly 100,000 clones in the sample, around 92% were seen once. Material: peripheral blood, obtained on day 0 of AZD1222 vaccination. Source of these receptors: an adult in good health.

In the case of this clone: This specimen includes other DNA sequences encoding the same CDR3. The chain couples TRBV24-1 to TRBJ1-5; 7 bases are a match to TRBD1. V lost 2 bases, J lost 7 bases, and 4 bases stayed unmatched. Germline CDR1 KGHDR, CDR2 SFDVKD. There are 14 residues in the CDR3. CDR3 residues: CATSDSTGYQPQHF. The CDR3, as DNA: TGTGCCACCAGTGATTCGACAGGGTACCAGCCCCAGCATTTT.

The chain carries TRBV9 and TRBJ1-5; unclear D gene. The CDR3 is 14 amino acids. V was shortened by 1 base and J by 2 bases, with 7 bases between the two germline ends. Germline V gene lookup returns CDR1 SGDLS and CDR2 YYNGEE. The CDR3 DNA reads TGTGCCAGCAGCGTACATGTAGGCAATCAGCCCCAGCATTTT. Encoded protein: CASSVHVGNQPQHF. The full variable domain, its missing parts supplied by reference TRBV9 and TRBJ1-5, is DSGVTQTPKHLITATGQRVTLRCSPRSGDLSVYWYQQSLDQGLQFLIQYYNGEERAKGNILERFSAQQFPDLHSELNLSSLELGDSALYFCASSVHVGNQPQHFGDGTRLSIL.

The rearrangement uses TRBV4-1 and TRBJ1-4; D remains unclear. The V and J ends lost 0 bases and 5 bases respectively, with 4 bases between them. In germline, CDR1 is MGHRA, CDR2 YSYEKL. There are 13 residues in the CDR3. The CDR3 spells CASSQDGNEKLFF. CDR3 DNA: TGCGCCAGCAGCCAAGATGGAAATGAAAAACTGTTTTTT.

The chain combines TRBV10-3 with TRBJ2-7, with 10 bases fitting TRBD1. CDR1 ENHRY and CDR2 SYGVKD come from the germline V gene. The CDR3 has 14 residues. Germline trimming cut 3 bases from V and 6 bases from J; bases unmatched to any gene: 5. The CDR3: CAISDRGQGGEQYF. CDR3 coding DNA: TGTGCCATCAGTGATCGTGGACAGGGGGGCGAGCAGTACTTC.

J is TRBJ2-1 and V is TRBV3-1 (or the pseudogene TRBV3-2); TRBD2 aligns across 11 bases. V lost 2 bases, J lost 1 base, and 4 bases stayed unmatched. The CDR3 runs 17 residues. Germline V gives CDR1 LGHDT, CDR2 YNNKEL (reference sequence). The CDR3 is CASSQLASGRSYNEQFF. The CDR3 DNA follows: TGTGCCAGCAGCCAATTGGCTAGCGGGAGGTCCTACAATGAGCAGTTCTTC.

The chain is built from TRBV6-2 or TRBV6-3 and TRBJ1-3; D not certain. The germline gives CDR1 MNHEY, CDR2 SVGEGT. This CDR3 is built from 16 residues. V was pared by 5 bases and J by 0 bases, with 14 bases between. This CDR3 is CASSGRTGSSGNTIYF. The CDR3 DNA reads TGTGCCAGCAGTGGTAGGACGGGTTCCTCTGGAAACACCATATATTTT.

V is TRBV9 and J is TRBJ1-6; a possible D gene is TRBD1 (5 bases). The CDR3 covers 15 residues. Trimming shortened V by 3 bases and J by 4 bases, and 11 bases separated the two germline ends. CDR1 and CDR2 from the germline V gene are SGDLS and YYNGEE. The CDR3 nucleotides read TGTGCCAGCAGCGCCGAGGGGCAGTATAATTCACCCCTCCACTTT. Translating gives CASSAEGQYNSPLHF.

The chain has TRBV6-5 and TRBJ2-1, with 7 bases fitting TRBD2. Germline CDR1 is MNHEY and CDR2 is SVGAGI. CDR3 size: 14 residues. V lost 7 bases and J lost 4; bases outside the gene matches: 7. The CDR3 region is CASILVGGYNEQFF. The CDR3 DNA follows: TGTGCCAGCATTTTAGTGGGAGGGTACAATGAGCAGTTCTTC.

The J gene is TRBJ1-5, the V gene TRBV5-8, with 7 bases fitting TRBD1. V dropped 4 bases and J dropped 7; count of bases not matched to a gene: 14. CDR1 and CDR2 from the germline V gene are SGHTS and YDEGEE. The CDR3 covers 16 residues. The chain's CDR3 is CASSPGQTRLVQPQHF. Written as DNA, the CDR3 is TGTGCCAGCAGCCCGGGACAGACGCGCTTAGTACAGCCCCAGCATTTT.

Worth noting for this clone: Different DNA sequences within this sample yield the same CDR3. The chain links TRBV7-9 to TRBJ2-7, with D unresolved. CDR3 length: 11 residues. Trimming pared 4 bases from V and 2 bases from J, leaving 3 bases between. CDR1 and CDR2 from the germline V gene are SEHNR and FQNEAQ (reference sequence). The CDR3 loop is CASSSTYEQYF. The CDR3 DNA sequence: TGTGCCAGCAGCTCAACCTACGAGCAGTACTTC.

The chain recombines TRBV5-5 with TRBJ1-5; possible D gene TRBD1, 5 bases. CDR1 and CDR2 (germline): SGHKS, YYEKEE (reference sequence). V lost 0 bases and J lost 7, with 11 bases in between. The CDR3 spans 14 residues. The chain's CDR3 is CASSLAGPPQPQHF. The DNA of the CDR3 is TGTGCCAGCAGCTTGGCGGGACCTCCGCAGCCCCAGCATTTT.

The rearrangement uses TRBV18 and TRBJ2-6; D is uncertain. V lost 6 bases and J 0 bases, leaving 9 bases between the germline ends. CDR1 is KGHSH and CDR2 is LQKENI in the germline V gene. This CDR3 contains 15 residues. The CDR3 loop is CASSPISSGANVLTF. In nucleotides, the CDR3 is TGTGCCAGCTCGCCGATAAGCTCTGGGGCCAACGTCCTGACTTTC.

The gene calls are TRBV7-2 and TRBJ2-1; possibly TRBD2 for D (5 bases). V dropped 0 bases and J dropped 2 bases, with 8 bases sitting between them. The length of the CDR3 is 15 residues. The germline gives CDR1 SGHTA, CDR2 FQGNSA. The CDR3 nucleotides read TGTGCCAGCAGCTTAGCGGGAGCGGCCTACAATGAGCAGTTCTTC. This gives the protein CASSLAGAAYNEQFF.

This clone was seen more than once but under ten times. The CDR3 nucleotides read TGTGCCAGTAGTATCCCGGGACAGGGTCGGGACGAGCAGTACTTC. This encodes CASSIPGQGRDEQYF. The V gene is TRBV19, the J gene TRBJ2-7, with 9 bases matching TRBD1. There are 15 residues in the CDR3. V dropped 3 bases and J dropped 5; count of bases not matched to a gene: 8. The germline V gene has CDR1 LNHDA and CDR2 SQIVND (reference sequence).

CDR3 loop: CASSSYTSYEQYF. CDR3 sequence (DNA): TGTGCCAGCAGCTCCTACACCTCCTACGAGCAGTACTTC. The chain is built from TRBV7-2 and TRBJ2-7; D uncertain. Between the trimmed V and J ends, which lost 4 bases and 0 bases, there was a span of 7 bases. Looked up from germline, CDR1 is SGHTA and CDR2 is FQGNSA. This CDR3 is 13 amino acids long.

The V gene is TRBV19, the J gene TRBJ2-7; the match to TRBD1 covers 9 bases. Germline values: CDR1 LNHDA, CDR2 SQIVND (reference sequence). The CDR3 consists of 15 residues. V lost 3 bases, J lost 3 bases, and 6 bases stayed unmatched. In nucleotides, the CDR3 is TGTGCCAGTAGTATCCCGGGACAGGGTGACTACGAGCAGTACTTC. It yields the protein CASSIPGQGDYEQYF.

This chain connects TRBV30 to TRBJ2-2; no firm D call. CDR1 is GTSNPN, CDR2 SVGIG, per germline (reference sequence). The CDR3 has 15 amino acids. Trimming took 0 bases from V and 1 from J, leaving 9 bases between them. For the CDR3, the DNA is TGTGCCTGGAGTGTACTTGGGGTGAACACCGGGGAGCTGTTTTTT. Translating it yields CAWSVLGVNTGELFF.

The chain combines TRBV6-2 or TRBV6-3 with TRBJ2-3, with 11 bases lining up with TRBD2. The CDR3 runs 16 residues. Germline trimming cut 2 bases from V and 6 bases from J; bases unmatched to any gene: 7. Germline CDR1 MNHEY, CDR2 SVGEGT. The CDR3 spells CASSYGLAGLLDTQYF. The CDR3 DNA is TGTGCCAGCAGTTACGGACTAGCGGGCCTCTTGGATACGCAGTATTTT.

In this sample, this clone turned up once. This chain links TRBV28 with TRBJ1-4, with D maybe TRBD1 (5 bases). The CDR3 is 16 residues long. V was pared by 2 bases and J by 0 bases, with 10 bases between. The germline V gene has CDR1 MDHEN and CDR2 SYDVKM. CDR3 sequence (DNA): TGTGCCAGCAGTTTACTTGTGGGGCCAACTAATGAAAAACTGTTTTTT. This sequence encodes CASSLLVGPTNEKLFF.

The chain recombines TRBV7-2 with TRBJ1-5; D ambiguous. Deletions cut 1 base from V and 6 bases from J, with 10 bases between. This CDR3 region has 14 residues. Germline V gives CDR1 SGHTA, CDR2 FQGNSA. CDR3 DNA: TGTGCCAGCAGCTTAGGACTGGAAGCTCAGCCCCAGCATTTT. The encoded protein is CASSLGLEAQPQHF.

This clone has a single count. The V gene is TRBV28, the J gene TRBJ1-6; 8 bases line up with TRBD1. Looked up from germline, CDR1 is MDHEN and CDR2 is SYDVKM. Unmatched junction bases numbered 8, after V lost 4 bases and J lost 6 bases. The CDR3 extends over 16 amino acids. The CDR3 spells CASSSGTGLFNSPLHF. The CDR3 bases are TGTGCCAGCAGTTCCGGGACAGGATTGTTTAATTCACCCCTCCACTTT.

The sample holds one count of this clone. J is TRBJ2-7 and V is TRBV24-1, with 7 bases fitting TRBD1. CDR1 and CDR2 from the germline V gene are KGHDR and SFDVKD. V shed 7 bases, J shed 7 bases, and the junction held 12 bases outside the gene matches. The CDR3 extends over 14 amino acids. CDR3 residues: CATSRKGTAEEQYF. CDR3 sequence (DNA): TGTGCCACCAGCAGGAAGGGGACAGCCGAAGAGCAGTACTTC.